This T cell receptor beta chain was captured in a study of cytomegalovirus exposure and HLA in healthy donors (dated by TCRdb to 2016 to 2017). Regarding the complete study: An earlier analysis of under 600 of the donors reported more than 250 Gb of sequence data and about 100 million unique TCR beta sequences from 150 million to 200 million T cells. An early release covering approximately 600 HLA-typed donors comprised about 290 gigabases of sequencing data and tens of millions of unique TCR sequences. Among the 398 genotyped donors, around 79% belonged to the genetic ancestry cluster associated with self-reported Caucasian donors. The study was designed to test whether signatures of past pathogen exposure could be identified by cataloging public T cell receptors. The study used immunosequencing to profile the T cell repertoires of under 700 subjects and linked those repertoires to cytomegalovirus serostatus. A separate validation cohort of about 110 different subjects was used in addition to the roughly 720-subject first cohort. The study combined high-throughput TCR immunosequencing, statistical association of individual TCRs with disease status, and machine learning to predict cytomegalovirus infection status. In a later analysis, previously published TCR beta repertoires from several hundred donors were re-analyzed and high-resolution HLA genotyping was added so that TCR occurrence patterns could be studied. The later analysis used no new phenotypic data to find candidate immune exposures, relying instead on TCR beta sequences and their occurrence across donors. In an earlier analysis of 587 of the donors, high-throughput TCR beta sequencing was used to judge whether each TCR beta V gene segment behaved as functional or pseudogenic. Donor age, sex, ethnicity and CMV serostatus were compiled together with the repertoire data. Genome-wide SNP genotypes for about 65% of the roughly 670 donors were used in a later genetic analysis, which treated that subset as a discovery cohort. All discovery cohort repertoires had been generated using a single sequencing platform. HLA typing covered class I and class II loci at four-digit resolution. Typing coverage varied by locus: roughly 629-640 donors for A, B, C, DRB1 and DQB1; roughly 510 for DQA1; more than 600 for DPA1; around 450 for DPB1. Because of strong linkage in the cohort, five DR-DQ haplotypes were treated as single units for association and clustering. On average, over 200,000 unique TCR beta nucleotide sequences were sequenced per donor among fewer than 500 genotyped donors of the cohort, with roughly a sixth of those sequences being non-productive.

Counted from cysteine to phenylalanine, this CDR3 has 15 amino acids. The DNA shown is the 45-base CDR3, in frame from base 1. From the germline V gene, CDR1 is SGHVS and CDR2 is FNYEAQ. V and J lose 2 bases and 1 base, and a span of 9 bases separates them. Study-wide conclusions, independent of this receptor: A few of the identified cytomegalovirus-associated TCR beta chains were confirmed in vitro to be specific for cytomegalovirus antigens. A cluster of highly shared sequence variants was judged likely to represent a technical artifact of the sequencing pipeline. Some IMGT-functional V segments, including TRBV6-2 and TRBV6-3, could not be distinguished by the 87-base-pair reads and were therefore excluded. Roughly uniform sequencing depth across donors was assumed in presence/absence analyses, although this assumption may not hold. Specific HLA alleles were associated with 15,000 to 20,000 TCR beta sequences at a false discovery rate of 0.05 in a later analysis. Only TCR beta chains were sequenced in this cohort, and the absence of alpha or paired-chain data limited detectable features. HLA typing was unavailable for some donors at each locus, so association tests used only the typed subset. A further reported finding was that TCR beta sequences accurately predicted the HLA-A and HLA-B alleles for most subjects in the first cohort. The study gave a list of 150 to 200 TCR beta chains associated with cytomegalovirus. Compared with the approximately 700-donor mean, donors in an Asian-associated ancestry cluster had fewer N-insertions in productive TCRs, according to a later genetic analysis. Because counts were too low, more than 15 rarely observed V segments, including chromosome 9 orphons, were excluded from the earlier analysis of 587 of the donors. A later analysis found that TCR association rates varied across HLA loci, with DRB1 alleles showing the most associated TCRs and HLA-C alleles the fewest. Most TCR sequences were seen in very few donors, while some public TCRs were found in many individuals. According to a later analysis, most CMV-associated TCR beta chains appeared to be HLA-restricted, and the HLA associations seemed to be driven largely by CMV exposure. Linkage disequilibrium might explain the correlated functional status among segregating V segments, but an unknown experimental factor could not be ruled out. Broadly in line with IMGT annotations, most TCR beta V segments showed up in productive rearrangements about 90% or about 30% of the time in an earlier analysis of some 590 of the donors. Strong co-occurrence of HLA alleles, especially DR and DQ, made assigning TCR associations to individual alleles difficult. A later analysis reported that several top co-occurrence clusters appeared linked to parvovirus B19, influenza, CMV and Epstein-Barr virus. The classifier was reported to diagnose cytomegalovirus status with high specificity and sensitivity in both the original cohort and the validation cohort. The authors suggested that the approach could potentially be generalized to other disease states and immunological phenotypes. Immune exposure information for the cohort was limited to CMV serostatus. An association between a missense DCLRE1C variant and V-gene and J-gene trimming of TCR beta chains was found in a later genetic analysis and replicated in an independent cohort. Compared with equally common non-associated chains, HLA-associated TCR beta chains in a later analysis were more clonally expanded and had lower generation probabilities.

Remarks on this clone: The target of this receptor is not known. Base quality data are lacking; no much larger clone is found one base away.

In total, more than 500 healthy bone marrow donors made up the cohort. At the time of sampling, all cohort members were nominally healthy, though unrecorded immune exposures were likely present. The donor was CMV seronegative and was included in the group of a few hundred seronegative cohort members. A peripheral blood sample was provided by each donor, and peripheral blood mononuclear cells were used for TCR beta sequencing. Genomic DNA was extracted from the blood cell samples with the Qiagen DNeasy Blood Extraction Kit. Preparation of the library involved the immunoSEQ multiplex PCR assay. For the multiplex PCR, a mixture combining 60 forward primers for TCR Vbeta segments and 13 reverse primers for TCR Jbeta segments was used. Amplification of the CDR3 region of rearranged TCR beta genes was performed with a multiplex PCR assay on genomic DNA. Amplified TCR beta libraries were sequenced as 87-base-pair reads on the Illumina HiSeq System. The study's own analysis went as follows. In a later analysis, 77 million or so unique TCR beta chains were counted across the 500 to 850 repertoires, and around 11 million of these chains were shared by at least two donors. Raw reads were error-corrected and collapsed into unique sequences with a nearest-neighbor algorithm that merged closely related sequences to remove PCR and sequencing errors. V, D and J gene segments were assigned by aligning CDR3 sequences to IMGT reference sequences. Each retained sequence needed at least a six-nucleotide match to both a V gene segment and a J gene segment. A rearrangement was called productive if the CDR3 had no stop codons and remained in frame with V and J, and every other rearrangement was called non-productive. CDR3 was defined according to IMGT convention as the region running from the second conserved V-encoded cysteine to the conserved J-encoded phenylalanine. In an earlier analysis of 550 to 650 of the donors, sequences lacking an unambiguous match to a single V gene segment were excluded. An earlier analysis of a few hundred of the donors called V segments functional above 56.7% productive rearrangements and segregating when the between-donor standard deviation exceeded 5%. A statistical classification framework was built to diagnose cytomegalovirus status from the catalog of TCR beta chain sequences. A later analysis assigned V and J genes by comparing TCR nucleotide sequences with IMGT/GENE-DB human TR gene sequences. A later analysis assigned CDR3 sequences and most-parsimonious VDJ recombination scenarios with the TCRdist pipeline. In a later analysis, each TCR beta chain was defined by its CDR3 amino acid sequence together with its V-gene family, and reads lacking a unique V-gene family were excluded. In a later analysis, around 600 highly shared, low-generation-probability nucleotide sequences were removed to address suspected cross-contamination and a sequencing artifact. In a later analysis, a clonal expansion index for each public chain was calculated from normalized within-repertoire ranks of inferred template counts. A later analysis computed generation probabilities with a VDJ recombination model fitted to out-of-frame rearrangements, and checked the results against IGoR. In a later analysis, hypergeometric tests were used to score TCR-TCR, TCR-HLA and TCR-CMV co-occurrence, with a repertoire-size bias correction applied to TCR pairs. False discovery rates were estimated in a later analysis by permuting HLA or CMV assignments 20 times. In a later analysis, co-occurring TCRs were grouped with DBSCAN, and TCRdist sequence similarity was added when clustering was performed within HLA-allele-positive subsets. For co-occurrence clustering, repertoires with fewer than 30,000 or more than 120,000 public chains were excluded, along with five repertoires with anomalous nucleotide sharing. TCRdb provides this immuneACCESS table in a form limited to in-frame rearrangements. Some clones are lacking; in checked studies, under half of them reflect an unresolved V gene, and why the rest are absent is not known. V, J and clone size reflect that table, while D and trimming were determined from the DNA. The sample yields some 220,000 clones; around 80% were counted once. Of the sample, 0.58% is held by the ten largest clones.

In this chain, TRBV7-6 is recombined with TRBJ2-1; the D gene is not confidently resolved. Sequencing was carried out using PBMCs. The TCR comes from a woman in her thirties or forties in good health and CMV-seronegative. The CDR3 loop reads CASSLRLRSYNEQFF. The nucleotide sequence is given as TGTGCCAGCAGCTTACGATTGCGGTCCTACAATGAGCAGTTCTTC.